A single sample gave rise to the 26 T cell receptor beta chains below, sequenced in a study of T cell clones after liver transplantation. Clones were read by immunoSEQ multiplex PCR, and TCRdb kept only the in-frame ones, dropping some. The table lists 95,000 to 110,000 clones, about 81% of them singletons, with over 0.9% in the top ten. The sample consisted of CD4+ T cells from blood, taken before liver transplant. The receptors were gathered from a human donor who received a liver transplant.

This clone appeared once. The V and J genes are TRBV7-2 and TRBJ2-7, with D unresolved. The V and J ends lost 2 bases and 3 bases respectively, with 8 bases between them. In germline, CDR1 is SGHTA, CDR2 FQGNSA. The CDR3 consists of 13 residues. The CDR3 coding sequence is TGTGCCAGCAGCTTACAGCCTTACTACGAGCAGTACTTC. This gives the protein CASSLQPYYEQYF.

This clone occurred many times. The chain joins TRBV19 to TRBJ1-2; no definite D call. Germline V gene lookup returns CDR1 LNHDA and CDR2 SQIVND (reference sequence). The CDR3 is 15 amino acids. V dropped 5 bases and J dropped 4 bases, with 17 bases sitting between them. The CDR3 bases are TGTGCCAGTAGTCGGCTTCTCGGAGGTGTCTATGGCTACACCTTC. Translation gives CASSRLLGGVYGYTF.

V gene TRBV27 combines with J gene TRBJ2-7; the match to TRBD2 covers 10 bases. Germline values: CDR1 MNHEY, CDR2 SMNVEV (reference sequence). This CDR3 has 19 residues. J lost 0 bases, V lost 2 bases, and 13 bases had no gene match. This CDR3 is CASSLVRQREGPLSYEQYF. The CDR3 nucleotides read TGTGCCAGCAGTTTAGTGAGGCAGCGGGAGGGGCCCCTCTCCTACGAGCAGTACTTC.

J is TRBJ1-1 and V is TRBV10-3; a possible D gene is TRBD1 (6 bases). V dropped 6 bases and J dropped 1 base, with 15 bases sitting between them. Germline loops: CDR1 ENHRY, CDR2 SYGVKD. The CDR3 is 15 amino acids. CDR3 in DNA: TGTGCCATCAGAGACCCGGGACAAGCGAACACTGAAGCTTTCTTT. Translating it yields CAIRDPGQANTEAFF.

The gene calls are TRBV19 and TRBJ1-1; 10 bases map to TRBD1. Germline CDR1 is LNHDA and CDR2 is SQIVND (reference sequence). The junction had 15 bases not matched to a gene; V was cut back by 9 bases and J by 8 bases. CDR3 length equals 15 residues. CDR3 coding DNA: TGTGCCAGCACGACAGGGGGCGTGCCTAAACAGGAAGCTTTCTTT. Its translation is CASTTGGVPKQEAFF.

This clone was seen only a few times. The V gene is TRBV27, the J gene TRBJ1-5, with D possibly matching TRBD1 (5 bases). Per the germline V gene, CDR1 is MNHEY and CDR2 is SMNVEV (reference sequence). The V and J ends lost 2 bases and 6 bases respectively, with 8 bases between them. This CDR3 spans 13 amino acids. CDR3 amino acids: CASSLLGGQPQHF. CDR3 DNA sequence: TGTGCCAGCAGTTTACTCGGGGGTCAGCCCCAGCATTTT.

This CDR3 reads CSAGGYEQYF. The CDR3 nucleotides read TGCAGTGCAGGGGGTTACGAGCAGTACTTC. V and J are TRBV20-1 and TRBJ2-7, with a weak D call TRBD1 (6 bases). Germline CDR1 is DFQATT and CDR2 is SNEGSKA (reference sequence). V lost 6 bases and J lost 4, with 7 bases in between. There are 10 residues in the CDR3.

This chain uses TRBV29-1 with TRBJ1-5; D may be TRBD1 (6 bases). The CDR3 sequence is 14 residues long. The V gene lost 4 bases and the J gene lost 7 bases, with 17 bases spanning the gap. Germline-derived CDR1 and CDR2 are SQVTM and ANQGSEA. DNA of the CDR3: TGCAGCGTTGGCCAAGCACAGGGTGCACAGCCCCAGCATTTT. Protein product: CSVGQAQGAQPQHF.

This chain joins TRBV10-2 and TRBJ2-2; 12 bases agree with TRBD2. V dropped 6 bases and J dropped 0; count of bases not matched to a gene: 8. The germline CDR1 and CDR2 sequences are WSHSY and SAAADI. This CDR3 has 18 amino acids. This chain's CDR3 is CASRRASGGDANTGELFF. In DNA form, the CDR3 reads TGCGCCAGCAGGAGGGCTAGCGGGGGGGACGCGAACACCGGGGAGCTGTTTTTT.

The chain uses TRBV9 and TRBJ2-1; 13 nucleotides line up with TRBD2. Losses at the gene ends were 4 bases for V and 4 bases for J; bases not matched to a gene: 5. Germline V CDR1 and CDR2: SGDLS, YYNGEE. The CDR3 consists of 16 residues. As DNA, the CDR3 is TGTGCCAGCAGCCGACAGGGACTAGCGGGATACAATGAGCAGTTCTTC. It codes for CASSRQGLAGYNEQFF.

DNA for the CDR3: TGTGCCAGCAGCCCCGCTGAGCGGAGCTCCTACGAGCAGTACTTC. Protein sequence: CASSPAERSSYEQYF. This chain joins TRBV7-2 and TRBJ2-7; possible D gene TRBD2, 5 bases. Germline V gives CDR1 SGHTA, CDR2 FQGNSA. CDR3 size: 15 residues. V was cut by 5 bases and J by 0 bases, with 14 bases left in between.

This clone was observed once. V is TRBV5-5 and J is TRBJ1-6, with D tentatively TRBD1 (5 bases). Trimming took off 0 bases at V and 0 bases at J, with 13 bases between the two ends. The germline V gene encodes CDR1 SGHKS and CDR2 YYEKEE (reference sequence). The CDR3 extends over 18 amino acids. For the CDR3, the DNA is TGTGCCAGCAGCTTGGTATCGGGGGTCTCCTCCTATAATTCACCCCTCCACTTT. This gives the protein CASSLVSGVSSYNSPLHF.

The chain couples TRBV27 to TRBJ2-7; D not certain. V was shortened by 5 bases and J by 0 bases, with 8 bases between the two germline ends. The CDR3 runs 13 residues. CDR1 is MNHEY and CDR2 is SMNVEV in the germline V gene (reference sequence). The CDR3 region is CASSPWSSYEQYF. The CDR3 coding sequence is TGTGCCAGCAGTCCTTGGAGCTCCTACGAGCAGTACTTC.

This chain joins TRBV9 and TRBJ2-1; the match to TRBD2 covers 8 bases. In germline, CDR1 is SGDLS, CDR2 YYNGEE. The CDR3 spans 15 residues. The V segment lost 4 bases and the J segment 4 bases; nucleotides outside the gene matches: 7. CDR3: CASSLGSGRYNEQFF. The DNA of the CDR3 is TGTGCCAGCAGCTTGGGCAGCGGGAGATACAATGAGCAGTTCTTC.

This clone has only one observation. The chain joins TRBV19 to TRBJ2-7; D gene uncertain. The germline CDR1 and CDR2 sequences are LNHDA and SQIVND (reference sequence). V lost 7 bases and J lost 9, with 13 bases in between. The CDR3 runs to 11 residues. CDR3 DNA sequence: TGTGCCAGTACGATACCACGGCCGCAGTACTTC. It translates to CASTIPRPQYF.

This clone has only one observation. The rearrangement uses TRBV5-1 and TRBJ1-6, with D perhaps matching TRBD1 (5 bases). The ends were cut back, 5 bases at V and 0 bases at J, with 15 bases in the middle. CDR3 length equals 17 residues. CDR1 is SGHRS, CDR2 YFSETQ, per germline. The CDR3 here is CASSRDPQSSYNSPLHF. For the CDR3, the DNA is TGCGCCAGCAGTCGGGACCCCCAGAGCTCCTATAATTCACCCCTCCACTTT.

A few counts support this clone. This chain links TRBV7-3 with TRBJ1-5; 8 bases are a match to TRBD1. The V and J ends lost 5 bases and 3 bases, in that order; junction bases with no gene match: 12. This CDR3 spans 17 amino acids. Looked up from germline, CDR1 is SGHTA and CDR2 is FQGTGA. CDR3 loop: CASSRGLGQGYNQPQHF. DNA for the CDR3: TGTGCCAGCAGCAGAGGCTTAGGACAGGGCTACAATCAGCCCCAGCATTTT.

The J gene is TRBJ2-5, the V gene TRBV9; TRBD1 aligns across 7 bases. Trimming cost V 4 bases and J 4 bases; bases outside gene matches: 10. The CDR3 is made up of 15 amino acids. The germline V gene has CDR1 SGDLS and CDR2 YYNGEE. The CDR3 sequence is CASSPRQGHRETQYF. In DNA, the CDR3 is TGTGCCAGCAGCCCCCGACAGGGACACCGAGAGACCCAGTACTTC.

This chain links TRBV5-3 with TRBJ1-1; no reliable D call. TRBV5-3 is labeled an ORF, and its function is uncertain. The CDR3 has 15 residues. V gave up 1 base and J gave up 3 bases, with 13 bases separating them. CDR3 in amino acids: CARSLLLREDTEAFF. CDR3 bases: TGTGCCAGAAGCTTGTTGTTACGGGAGGACACTGAAGCTTTCTTT.

The gene calls are TRBV7-7 and TRBJ2-5; D might be TRBD2 (6 bases). The V end lost 5 bases, the J end lost 5 bases, and 15 bases lay between the germline ends. There are 14 residues in the CDR3. Germline V lookup: CDR1 SSHAT, CDR2 FNYEAQ (reference sequence). CDR3: CASSMGLGRETQYF. The CDR3 DNA is TGTGCCAGCAGCATGGGACTGGGTAGGGAGACCCAGTACTTC.

In DNA form, the CDR3 reads TGTGCCAGCAGTGAACCCGGGGGCGGCAGAAGATACGAGCAGTACTTC. This codes for CASSEPGGGRRYEQYF. This rearrangement joins TRBV6-1 to TRBJ2-7; the D gene could be TRBD1 or TRBD2 (6 bases each). Germline-derived CDR1 and CDR2 are MNHNS and SASEGT. This CDR3 has 16 residues. The ends were cut back, 2 bases at V and 4 bases at J, with 18 bases in the middle.

The chain employs TRBV7-3 and TRBJ2-3; unclear D gene. V lost 8 bases, J lost 4 bases, and 13 bases lay in between. The CDR3 runs to 13 residues. CDR1 is SGHTA and CDR2 is FQGTGA in the germline V gene. CDR3 nucleotides: TGTGCCAGCTCCCTTGGGTTCCCAGATACGCAGTATTTT. It codes for CASSLGFPDTQYF.

The chain links TRBV12-5 to TRBJ1-1; 8 bases map to TRBD1. Germline CDR1 LGHNT, CDR2 FRNRAP. The CDR3 is 16 amino acids. After removal of 6 bases from V and 1 base from J, the junction contained 10 bases not matched to a gene. CDR3 in amino acids: CASGLGQGAANTEAFF. In DNA, the CDR3 is TGTGCTAGTGGACTCGGACAGGGAGCAGCGAACACTGAAGCTTTCTTT.

The chain has TRBV5-1 and TRBJ2-3; D may be TRBD2 (5 bases). In germline, CDR1 is SGHRS, CDR2 YFSETQ. Trimming left V 0 bases short and J 2 bases short, with 7 bases between. The CDR3 consists of 14 residues. CDR3 DNA sequence: TGCGCCAGCAGCTTGGCACTAGTCACAGATACGCAGTATTTT. Translation: CASSLALVTDTQYF.

The chain recombines TRBV9 with TRBJ1-5, with D maybe TRBD1 (5 bases). The V gene lost 0 bases and the J gene lost 3 bases, with 10 bases spanning the gap. This CDR3 is built from 15 residues. Germline V gene sequence: CDR1 SGDLS, CDR2 YYNGEE. The CDR3 region is CASSVGGVLNQPQHF. In DNA, the CDR3 is TGTGCCAGCAGCGTAGGAGGGGTTCTCAATCAGCCCCAGCATTTT.

The V gene is TRBV19, the J gene TRBJ1-4; D gene unclear. CDR3 length: 12 amino acids. With 6 bases removed from V and 5 bases from J, the gap between germline ends came to 7 bases. CDR1 is LNHDA and CDR2 is SQIVND in the germline V gene (reference sequence). The CDR3 spells CASSLKNEKLFF. The CDR3 DNA sequence: TGTGCCAGTAGCCTTAAAAATGAAAAACTGTTTTTT.